The rows below give T cell receptor beta chains drawn from one sample of a study of shared clonotypes between healthy human individuals. Assay used: immunoSEQ multiplex PCR; TCRdb lists only in-frame clones, some missing. Among nearly 750,000 clones listed, 55% to 75% were seen once. The sample taken for sequencing was memory CD4+ T cells sorted from blood. Every receptor here comes from a woman aged 25 to 39 in good health. Each CDR3 is given with its conserved first and last residue. Fields, in order: J gene, CDR3 length, D gene, V gene, clone size, CDR3 protein, CDR3 DNA. The D gene is left open where the match is weak. Expanded clones are given a class, and other clones once, few, many or no size at all.

TRBJ2-1 | 12 | - | TRBV28 | - | CASSDSGNEQFF | TGTGCCAGCAGTGACTCCGGGAATGAGCAGTTCTTC
TRBJ2-5 | 14 | - | TRBV5-3 | - | CARSTRRLQETQYF | TGTGCCAGAAGCACCCGACGGTTGCAAGAGACCCAGTACTTC
TRBJ2-1 | 13 | - | TRBV7-2 | - | CASSAGSYNEQFF | TGTGCCAGCAGCGCCGGCTCCTACAATGAGCAGTTCTTC
TRBJ2-7 | 14 | - | TRBV10-1 | few | CASSEFGTPDEQYF | TGCGCCAGCAGTGAATTCGGGACGCCTGACGAGCAGTACTTC
TRBJ1-2 | 15 | - | TRBV28 | - | CASSSAVQSVYGYTF | TGTGCCAGCAGTTCCGCGGTCCAGAGCGTGTATGGCTACACCTTC
TRBJ2-3 | 18 | - | TRBV21-1 | - | CASTVAATSGRVEDTQYF | TGTGCCAGCACCGTGGCAGCTACTAGCGGGAGGGTCGAAGATACGCAGTATTTT
TRBJ2-4 | 12 | TRBD1 | TRBV6-5 | few | CASSPTGNIQYF | TGTGCCAGCAGCCCGACAGGGAACATTCAGTACTTC
TRBJ2-7 | 14 | - | TRBV28 | - | CASSLRRQSYEQYF | TGTGCCAGCAGTTTAAGGCGACAGTCCTACGAGCAGTACTTC
TRBJ2-1 | 15 | TRBD1 | TRBV27 | - | CASSPGTGRKVEQFF | TGTGCCAGCAGTCCCGGGACAGGGAGAAAAGTGGAGCAGTTCTTC
TRBJ2-7 | 14 | TRBD1 | TRBV19 | - | CASSPGTGIYEQYF | TGTGCCAGTAGTCCCGGGACAGGGATTTACGAGCAGTACTTC
TRBJ2-5 | 13 | TRBD1 | TRBV23-1 | few | CASSHGQGETQYF | TGCGCCAGCAGTCACGGACAGGGCGAGACCCAGTACTTC
TRBJ2-6 | 16 | TRBD1 | TRBV28 | - | CASSAGTGTGANVLTF | TGTGCCAGCAGTGCCGGGACAGGGACTGGGGCCAACGTCCTGACTTTC
TRBJ1-4 | 13 | - | TRBV6-5 | - | CASSPQGEGKLFF | TGTGCCAGCAGCCCACAGGGCGAAGGAAAACTGTTTTTT
TRBJ1-4 | 15 | - | TRBV9 | - | CASSPWGGEDEKLFF | TGTGCCAGCAGCCCGTGGGGGGGTGAGGATGAAAAACTGTTTTTT
TRBJ2-7 | 16 | - | TRBV12-2 | - | CASRLEHRGVGNEQYF | TGTGCAAGTCGCTTAGAACACAGGGGTGTAGGGAACGAGCAGTACTTC
TRBJ2-1 | 15 | - | TRBV6-1 | - | CASSVRTADYNEQFF | TGTGCCAGCAGTGTACGCACAGCTGACTACAATGAGCAGTTCTTC
TRBJ2-6 | 20 | TRBD2 | TRBV5-4 | - | CASSWGWASGRITGANVLTF | TGTGCCAGCAGCTGGGGGTGGGCTAGCGGGAGAATCACTGGGGCCAACGTCCTGACTTTC
TRBJ2-3 | 11 | - | TRBV10-3 | - | CAISTGLTQYF | TGTGCCATCAGTACCGGCCTAACGCAGTATTTT
TRBJ2-4 | 15 | - | TRBV7-9 | - | CASSSLGTGKNIQYF | TGTGCCAGCAGCTCCCTAGGTACAGGAAAAAACATTCAGTACTTC
TRBJ2-1 | 14 | TRBD1 | TRBV19 | - | CASRIQGALNEQFF | TGTGCCAGTAGGATACAGGGGGCGCTAAATGAGCAGTTCTTC
TRBJ2-1 | 15 | - | TRBV9 | few | CASSQGDFWYNEQFF | TGTGCCAGCAGTCAGGGGGACTTCTGGTATAATGAGCAGTTCTTC
TRBJ2-1 | 14 | - | TRBV7-2 | few | CASSLGGINNEQFF | TGTGCCAGCAGCTTAGGCGGGATAAACAATGAGCAGTTCTTC
TRBJ1-5 | 13 | - | TRBV9 | few | CASSVAPNQPQHF | TGTGCCAGCAGCGTAGCTCCCAATCAGCCCCAGCATTTT
TRBJ2-1 | 15 | TRBD2 | TRBV5-6 | - | CASSHPSGLAGEQFF | TGTGCCAGCAGCCACCCTTCCGGACTAGCCGGTGAGCAGTTCTTC
TRBJ1-1 | 18 | - | TRBV4-1 | - | CASSQERVSTGLNTEAFF | TGCGCCAGCAGCCAAGAGCGGGTCAGTACAGGCCTGAACACTGAAGCTTTCTTT
TRBJ2-2 | 16 | TRBD2 | TRBV11-1 | - | CASSYGLAGLAGELFF | TGTGCCAGCAGCTATGGACTAGCGGGATTGGCCGGGGAGCTGTTTTTT
TRBJ2-1 | 17 | TRBD2 | TRBV19 | - | CASSPRPLAATYNEQFF | TGTGCCAGTAGTCCCCGACCTCTAGCGGCCACTTACAATGAGCAGTTCTTC
TRBJ2-5 | 15 | - | TRBV6-5 | - | CASSYSAGGGETQYF | TGTGCCAGCAGTTACTCTGCCGGAGGAGGGGAGACCCAGTACTTC
TRBJ2-3 | 13 | - | TRBV5-1 | - | CASSFRDTDTQYF | TGCGCCAGCAGCTTTCGAGACACAGATACGCAGTATTTT
TRBJ2-2 | 16 | TRBD2 | TRBV5-1 | - | CASSLRTSGNTGELFF | TGCGCCAGCAGCTTACGGACTAGCGGCAACACCGGGGAGCTGTTTTTT
TRBJ1-4 | 13 | - | TRBV4-2 | - | CASSQEFREKLFF | TGTGCCAGCAGCCAAGAGTTTCGGGAAAAACTGTTTTTT
TRBJ2-3 | 15 | - | TRBV6-5 | - | CASRAGQASTDTQYF | TGTGCCAGCAGAGCGGGACAGGCGAGCACAGATACGCAGTATTTT
TRBJ2-1 | 19 | TRBD1 | TRBV5-1 | - | CASSQTGVVGTGQEGEQFF | TGCGCCAGCAGCCAAACAGGGGTTGTGGGGACAGGGCAAGAAGGGGAGCAGTTCTTC
TRBJ2-5 | 14 | TRBD1 | TRBV7-2 | few | CASSLGTHRGAQYF | TGTGCCAGCAGCTTAGGGACTCACAGGGGCGCCCAGTACTTC
TRBJ2-5 | 15 | TRBD1 | TRBV19 | few | CASRNRDRGAGTQYF | TGTGCCAGTAGAAACCGGGACAGGGGCGCAGGGACCCAGTACTTC
TRBJ1-5 | 14 | - | TRBV2 | - | CASSEDSRNQPQHF | TGTGCCAGCAGTGAGGACAGCCGCAATCAGCCCCAGCATTTT
TRBJ1-1 | 16 | - | TRBV27 | - | CASSVWSGTVNTEAFF | TGTGCCAGCAGTGTCTGGTCCGGGACGGTGAACACTGAAGCTTTCTTT
TRBJ2-3 | 15 | TRBD1 | TRBV2 | - | CASSERDRGPDTQYF | TGTGCCAGCAGTGAAAGGGACAGGGGACCAGATACGCAGTATTTT
TRBJ2-7 | 15 | TRBD2 | TRBV7-8 | - | CASSLERGEIYEQYF | TGTGCCAGCAGCCTTGAGCGGGGGGAAATCTACGAGCAGTACTTC
TRBJ2-4 | 13 | - | TRBV11-3 | - | CASSLDPKNIQYF | TGTGCCAGCAGCTTAGATCCCAAAAACATTCAGTACTTC
TRBJ2-1 | 14 | - | TRBV15 | few | CATSVQGWGNEQFF | TGTGCCACCAGCGTCCAAGGGTGGGGTAATGAGCAGTTCTTC
TRBJ2-7 | 12 | - | TRBV11-1 | - | CASSLIRGEQYF | TGTGCCAGCAGCTTAATCAGGGGCGAGCAGTACTTC
TRBJ2-2 | 13 | - | TRBV27 | - | CASSPIRVGELFF | TGTGCCAGCAGTCCGATCAGGGTAGGGGAGCTGTTTTTT
TRBJ1-3 | 15 | - | TRBV19 | - | CASSPLQASGNTIYF | TGTGCCAGTAGTCCCCTACAGGCATCTGGAAACACCATATATTTT
TRBJ2-3 | 14 | - | TRBV7-2 | - | CASSFSSVTDTQYF | TGTGCCAGCAGCTTTTCCAGCGTCACAGATACGCAGTATTTT
TRBJ2-2 | 16 | TRBD2 | TRBV7-8 | - | CASSPRSAGVDGELFF | TGTGCCAGCAGCCCCCGAAGTGCGGGAGTGGACGGGGAGCTGTTTTTT